A single sample gave rise to the 29 T cell receptor beta chains below, sequenced in a study of T cell responses to AZD1222 COVID-19 vaccine. The method was immunoSEQ multiplex PCR; TCRdb's version includes in-frame clones alone and lacks a portion of them. The sample has about 140,000 clones, about nine tenths seen once. Material: peripheral blood, obtained on day 0 of AZD1222 vaccination. The receptor source for this set is an adult in good health.

The chain has TRBV30 and TRBJ2-1; 7 positions match TRBD1. CDR3 size: 13 residues. CDR1 GTSNPN and CDR2 SVGIG come from the germline V gene (reference sequence). Trimming removed 0 bases from V and 9 bases from J; junction bases left unmatched: 5. CDR3 sequence: CAWSVGRGIEQFF. The CDR3 bases are TGTGCCTGGAGTGTAGGCAGGGGGATTGAGCAGTTCTTC.

The rearrangement links TRBV18 to TRBJ1-4; D is ambiguous. This CDR3 has 12 residues. Germline V CDR1 and CDR2: KGHSH, LQKENI. The germline V and J ends were trimmed by 3 bases and 8 bases, with 7 bases remaining between them. In DNA form, the CDR3 reads TGTGCCAGCTCACCGGACGGAGAAAAACTGTTTTTT. This sequence encodes CASSPDGEKLFF.

The chain carries TRBV30 and TRBJ1-4, with TRBD1 matching 9 bases. Trimming removed 1 base from V and 3 bases from J; junction bases left unmatched: 9. This CDR3 region has 17 residues. Germline V gene data show CDR1 as GTSNPN and CDR2 as SVGIG (reference sequence). CDR3 loop: CAWSADRGRPSNEKLFF. In nucleotides, the CDR3 is TGTGCCTGGAGTGCCGACAGGGGGAGGCCTTCTAATGAAAAACTGTTTTTT.

The J gene is TRBJ1-1, the V gene TRBV6-5; perhaps TRBD1 as D (5 bases). This CDR3 region has 13 residues. CDR1 and CDR2 from the germline V gene are MNHEY and SVGAGI. Between the trimmed V and J ends, which lost 7 bases and 4 bases, there was a span of 13 bases. The CDR3 is CASTQGQGTEAFF. In nucleotides, the CDR3 is TGTGCCAGCACCCAAGGGCAGGGCACTGAAGCTTTCTTT.

The chain employs TRBV5-4 and TRBJ1-6, with D tentatively TRBD1 (5 bases). The CDR3 contains 16 residues. V was clipped by 4 bases and J by 13 bases, with 24 bases between them. CDR1 SGHNT and CDR2 YYREEE come from the germline V gene (reference sequence). CDR3 loop: CASSNRGFGGGSPLHF. The CDR3 DNA reads as TGTGCCAGCAGCAACCGAGGATTTGGGGGAGGGTCCCCCCTCCACTTT. Complete variable domain (other parts from reference TRBV5-4 and TRBJ1-6): ETGVTQSPTHLIKTRGQQVTLRCSSQSGHNTVSWYQQALGQGPQFIFQYYREEENGRGNFPPRFSGLQFPNYSSELNVNALELDDSALYLCASSNRGFGGGSPLHFGNGTRLTVT.

CDR3 residues: CASSFGDGHSGNTIYF. Here the CDR3 DNA reads TGTGCCAGCAGCTTTGGTGACGGGCACTCTGGAAACACCATATATTTT. The chain couples TRBV12-1 to TRBJ1-3. TRBV12-1 is reported as a pseudogene. This CDR3 comprises 16 residues.

The chain has TRBV3-1 (or the pseudogene TRBV3-2) and TRBJ1-2; D is possibly TRBD1 (6 bases). V was pared by 3 bases and J by 8 bases, with 13 bases between. This CDR3 has 13 residues. Germline CDR1 and CDR2: LGHDT and YNNKEL (reference sequence). The CDR3 is CASSHSGAEGYTF. Written as DNA, the CDR3 is TGTGCCAGCAGCCATTCAGGGGCTGAGGGCTACACCTTC.

J is TRBJ2-5 and V is TRBV7-2; D perhaps matches TRBD2 (5 bases). The CDR3 loop spans 13 amino acids. CDR1 and CDR2 from the germline V gene are SGHTA and FQGNSA. V was cut by 1 base and J by 4 bases, with 7 bases left in between. CDR3 region: CASSLGGLETQYF. The CDR3 region has the DNA TGTGCCAGCAGCTTAGGAGGACTAGAGACCCAGTACTTC.

This clone has only one observation. This sequence joins TRBV19 and TRBJ2-1; possibly TRBD1 for D (6 bases). CDR3 size: 16 residues. Deletions cut 1 base from V and 12 bases from J, with 22 bases between. CDR1 is LNHDA, CDR2 SQIVND, per germline (reference sequence). The CDR3 loop reads CASSIASGTLLFRQFF. In DNA form, the CDR3 reads TGTGCCAGTAGTATAGCGTCGGGGACACTCTTATTTAGGCAGTTCTTC.

This rearrangement joins TRBV6-4 to TRBJ2-2; unclear D gene. This CDR3 has 14 amino acids. Germline V gene lookup returns CDR1 MRHNA and CDR2 SNTAGT. The V end was cut by 4 bases, the J end by 7 bases, with 13 bases between. CDR3 region: CASSGRGDSGELFF. The CDR3 DNA reads TGTGCCAGCAGTGGAAGAGGTGATAGCGGGGAGCTGTTTTTT.

The gene calls are TRBV5-1 and TRBJ1-2, with 8 positions matching TRBD1. The CDR3 loop spans 14 amino acids. Trimming cost V 2 bases and J 7 bases; bases outside gene matches: 7. Per the germline V gene, CDR1 is SGHRS and CDR2 is YFSETQ. The CDR3 DNA reads as TGCGCCAGCAGCTTAGGGACAGGTGCGGGTGGCTACACCTTC. This sequence encodes CASSLGTGAGGYTF.

This rearrangement joins TRBV3-1 (or the pseudogene TRBV3-2) to TRBJ1-2; D possibly corresponds to TRBD1 (5 bases). V was pared by 4 bases and J by 7 bases, with 22 bases between. The CDR3 consists of 16 residues. The germline V gene encodes CDR1 LGHDT and CDR2 YNNKEL (reference sequence). CDR3 DNA sequence: TGTGCCAGCAGCCCAGTGGTAGGCAGGGTAGTGAGTGGCTACACCTTC. This translates into CASSPVVGRVVSGYTF.

The gene calls are TRBV19 and TRBJ2-1; unclear D gene. Trimming pared 3 bases from V and 2 bases from J, leaving 8 bases between. CDR1 LNHDA and CDR2 SQIVND come from the germline V gene (reference sequence). The CDR3 has 14 amino acids. CDR3 in DNA: TGTGCCAGTAGTATGGCAACAGCCTACAATGAGCAGTTCTTC. Translated: CASSMATAYNEQFF. Full variable domain (outside the CDR3, taken from reference TRBV19 and TRBJ2-1): DGGITQSPKYLFRKEGQNVTLSCEQNLNHDAMYWYRQDPGQGLRLIYYSQIVNDFQKGDIAEGYSVSREKKESFPLTVTSAQKNPTAFYLCASSMATAYNEQFFGPGTRLTVL.

The chain uses TRBV2 and TRBJ2-1, with 8 bases fitting TRBD2. Germline assignment: CDR1 SNHLY and CDR2 FYNNEI. After removal of 10 bases from V and 10 bases from J, the junction contained 12 bases not matched to a gene. CDR3 size: 13 residues. The CDR3 region has the DNA TGTGCCACACATACGGGGGGGCCGCGAGAGCAGTTCTTC. Translating gives CATHTGGPREQFF. Variable domain in full (rest from reference TRBV2 and TRBJ2-1): EPEVTQTPSHQVTQMGQEVILRCVPISNHLYFYWYRQILGQKVEFLVSFYNNEISEKSEIFDDQFSVERPDGSNFTLKIRSTKLEDSAMYFCATHTGGPREQFFGPGTRLTVL.

This clone was counted only a few times. Additional DNA sequences in this sample encode the identical CDR3. The genes are TRBV11-2 and TRBJ2-7; the D gene is possibly TRBD1 (6 bases). This CDR3 has 13 residues. Per the germline V gene, CDR1 is SGHAT and CDR2 is FQNNGV. V shed 3 bases and J shed 4 bases, with 10 bases lying between them. The CDR3 loop is CASSFGQGYEQYF. The CDR3 nucleotides are TGTGCCAGCAGCTTTGGTCAGGGGTACGAGCAGTACTTC.

The chain employs TRBV27 and TRBJ1-1; perhaps TRBD1 as D (5 bases). The CDR3 length is 14 residues. Germline loops: CDR1 MNHEY, CDR2 SMNVEV (reference sequence). V was cut by 4 bases and J by 1 base, with 10 bases left in between. In DNA form, the CDR3 reads TGTGCCAGCAGTTGGGGACCCGCGAACACTGAAGCTTTCTTT. Its protein is CASSWGPANTEAFF.

V and J are TRBV6-5 and TRBJ1-2; D unclear. V lost 2 bases and J lost 7, with 14 bases in between. This CDR3 comprises 14 residues. Germline V gene lookup returns CDR1 MNHEY and CDR2 SVGAGI. CDR3 coding DNA: TGTGCCAGCAGTTACGGCGGGTCTAGGACTGGCTACACCTTC. Amino acids: CASSYGGSRTGYTF.

V usage is TRBV19 and J usage is TRBJ2-7, with 11 bases matching TRBD1. This CDR3 is built from 15 residues. J was trimmed by 2 bases and V by 3 bases; bases with no gene match: 3. Looked up from germline, CDR1 is LNHDA and CDR2 is SQIVND (reference sequence). Here the CDR3 reads CASSIWGQGAYEQYF. CDR3 nucleotide sequence: TGTGCCAGTAGTATTTGGGGACAGGGGGCCTACGAGCAGTACTTC.

The chain employs TRBV29-1 and TRBJ2-2; possible D gene TRBD1, 6 bases. The germline V and J ends were trimmed by 4 bases and 4 bases, with 7 bases remaining between them. The CDR3 is 12 amino acids. The V gene's germline CDR1 is SQVTM and CDR2 ANQGSEA. The CDR3 loop is CSVVGGTGELFF. Written as DNA, the CDR3 is TGCAGCGTTGTAGGGGGCACCGGGGAGCTGTTTTTT.

The V and J genes are TRBV11-2 and TRBJ1-6, with 7 nucleotides matching TRBD1. V lost 7 bases and J lost 8; bases outside the gene matches: 11. CDR1 and CDR2 from the germline V gene are SGHAT and FQNNGV. This CDR3 is built from 15 residues. The CDR3 DNA reads TGTGCCAGCAACCTCATCCGGGACAGAGATTCACCCCTCCACTTT. Protein sequence: CASNLIRDRDSPLHF.

The rearrangement links TRBV28 to TRBJ1-2; D remains ambiguous. The CDR3 sequence is 13 residues long. CDR1 is MDHEN and CDR2 is SYDVKM in the germline V gene. V lost 5 bases to trimming and J lost 5 bases, with 12 bases between them. The chain's CDR3 is CASSQDRLYGYTF. The CDR3 DNA is TGTGCCAGCAGTCAAGACCGTTTGTATGGCTACACCTTC.

The CDR3 DNA follows: TGTGCCAGCAGTTTACCTAGCGGGAGAGACTCTAGCACAGATACGCAGTATTTT. Protein: CASSLPSGRDSSTDTQYF. The V and J genes are TRBV28 and TRBJ2-3, with 10 bases matching TRBD2. The CDR3 extends over 18 amino acids. The J segment lost 0 bases and the V segment lost 2 bases, leaving 8 bases of the junction unmatched. Germline V CDR1 and CDR2: MDHEN, SYDVKM.

The chain employs TRBV11-2 and TRBJ2-4; TRBD2 matches 9 bases. After removal of 5 bases from V and 0 bases from J, the junction contained 14 bases not matched to a gene. This CDR3 is built from 19 residues. Germline CDR1 and CDR2: SGHAT and FQNNGV. The CDR3 nucleotides read TGTGCCAGCAGCCCGAGATCCCTAGCGGGATTCCTAGCCAAAAACATTCAGTACTTC. Translation gives CASSPRSLAGFLAKNIQYF.

This clone has a handful of counts. V usage is TRBV3-1 (or the pseudogene TRBV3-2) and J usage is TRBJ2-7; perhaps TRBD2 as D (6 bases). This CDR3 comprises 16 residues. V was pared by 1 base and J by 3 bases, with 16 bases between. From germline, CDR1 is LGHDT and CDR2 YNNKEL (reference sequence). CDR3 DNA: TGTGCCAGCAGCCAAGGATGGAGGGAGTCGATCTACGAGCAGTACTTC. Translation: CASSQGWRESIYEQYF.

The rearrangement links TRBV7-2 to TRBJ2-2, with TRBD1 matching over 8 bases. Germline CDR1 and CDR2: SGHTA and FQGNSA. V was pared by 3 bases and J by 1 base, with 10 bases of the junction left unmatched. The CDR3 runs 18 residues. The chain's CDR3 is CASSFRGTGTGNTGELFF. CDR3 nucleotides: TGTGCCAGCAGCTTCCGAGGCACCGGGACAGGGAACACCGGGGAGCTGTTTTTT.

The chain uses TRBV12-3 or TRBV12-4 and TRBJ1-1; D may be TRBD1 (6 bases). The CDR3 length is 13 residues. V lost 3 bases to trimming and J lost 3 bases, with 8 bases between them. CDR3 sequence reads: CASSFAGDTEAFF. CDR3 bases: TGTGCCAGCAGTTTTGCAGGGGACACTGAAGCTTTCTTT.

The chain has TRBV7-2 and TRBJ2-2; D unclear. Germline V gives CDR1 SGHTA, CDR2 FQGNSA. Between the trimmed V and J ends, which lost 1 base and 4 bases, there was a span of 10 bases. CDR3 length: 15 residues. This chain's CDR3 is CASSLGAQATGELFF. The CDR3 nucleotides read TGTGCCAGCAGCTTAGGCGCGCAAGCCACCGGGGAGCTGTTTTTT.

This clone has just a few counts. The chain couples TRBV28 to TRBJ1-1, with D uncertain. CDR1 and CDR2 from the germline V gene are MDHEN and SYDVKM. With 7 bases removed from V and 1 base from J, the gap between germline ends came to 25 bases. The CDR3 runs to 18 residues. The chain's CDR3 is CASTPWAGLSGWNTEAFF. The CDR3 DNA reads as TGTGCCAGCACCCCTTGGGCCGGACTGAGTGGTTGGAACACTGAAGCTTTCTTT.

This chain joins TRBV23-1 and TRBJ1-2; TRBD1 aligns across 7 bases. TRBV23-1 is known as an ORF, though its function is uncertain. The CDR3 extends over 19 amino acids. The V gene end was trimmed by 4 bases and the J gene end by 7 bases; junction bases not matched to a gene: 24. The CDR3 DNA reads as TGCGCCAGCAGTCCACCCAACAAACGCGAGGGAGGGAGGGGGCTTGGCTACACCTTC. This gives the protein CASSPPNKREGGRGLGYTF.